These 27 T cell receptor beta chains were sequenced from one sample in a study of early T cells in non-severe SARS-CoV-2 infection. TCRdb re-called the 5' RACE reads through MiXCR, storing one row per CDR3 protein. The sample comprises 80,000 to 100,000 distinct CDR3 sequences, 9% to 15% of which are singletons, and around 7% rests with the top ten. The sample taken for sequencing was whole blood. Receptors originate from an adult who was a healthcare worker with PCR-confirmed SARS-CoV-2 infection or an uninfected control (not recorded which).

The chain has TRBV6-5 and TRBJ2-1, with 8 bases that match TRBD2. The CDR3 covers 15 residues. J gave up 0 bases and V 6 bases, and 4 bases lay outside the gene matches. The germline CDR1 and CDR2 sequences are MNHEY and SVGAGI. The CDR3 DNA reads TGTGCCAGCAGGATGAGCGGGAGCTCCTACAATGAGCAGTTCTTC. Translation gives CASRMSGSSYNEQFF.

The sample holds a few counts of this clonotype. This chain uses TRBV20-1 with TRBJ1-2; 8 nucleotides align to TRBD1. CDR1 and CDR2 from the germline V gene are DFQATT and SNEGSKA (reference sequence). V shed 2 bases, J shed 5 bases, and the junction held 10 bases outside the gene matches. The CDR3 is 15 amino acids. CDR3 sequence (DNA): TGCAGTGCTAGATTGTCAGGACAGGGAGTTTATGGCTACACCTTC. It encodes CSARLSGQGVYGYTF.

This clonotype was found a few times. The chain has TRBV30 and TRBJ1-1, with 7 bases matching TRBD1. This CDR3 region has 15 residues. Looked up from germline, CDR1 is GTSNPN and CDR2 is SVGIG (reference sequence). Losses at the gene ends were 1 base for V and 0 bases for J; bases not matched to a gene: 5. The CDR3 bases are TGTGCCTGGAGTGCTTCCGGGACAGTGAACACTGAAGCTTTCTTT. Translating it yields CAWSASGTVNTEAFF. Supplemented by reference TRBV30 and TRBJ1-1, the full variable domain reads SQTIHQWPATLVQPVGSPLSLECTVEGTSNPNLYWYRQAAGRGLQLLFYSVGIGQISSEVPQNLSASRPQDRQFILSSKKLLLSDSGFYLCAWSASGTVNTEAFFGQGTRLTVV.

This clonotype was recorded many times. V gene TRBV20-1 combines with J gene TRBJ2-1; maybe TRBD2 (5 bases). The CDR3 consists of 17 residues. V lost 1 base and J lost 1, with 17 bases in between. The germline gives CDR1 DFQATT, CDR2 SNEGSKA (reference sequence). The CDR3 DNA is TGCAGTGCTAGAGGAGGGCCATGGTCGGGGTCCTACAATGAGCAGTTCTTC. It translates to CSARGGPWSGSYNEQFF.

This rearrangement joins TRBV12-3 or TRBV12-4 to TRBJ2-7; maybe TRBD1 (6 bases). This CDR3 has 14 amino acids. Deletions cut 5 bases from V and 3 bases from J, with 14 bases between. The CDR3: CASSLAGTSYEQYF. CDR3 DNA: TGTGCCAGCAGTCTGGCCGGGACAAGCTACGAGCAGTACTTC.

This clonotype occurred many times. The CDR3 sequence: CASSQTPGTGELFF. CDR3 DNA sequence: TGTGCCAGCAGCCAAACCCCAGGGACCGGGGAGCTGTTTTTT. The gene calls are TRBV3-1 and TRBJ2-2, with D possibly TRBD1 on 5 matching bases. Trimming shortened V by 2 bases and J by 5 bases, and 9 bases separated the two germline ends. The CDR3 covers 14 residues. Germline loops: CDR1 LGHDT, CDR2 YNNKEL (reference sequence).

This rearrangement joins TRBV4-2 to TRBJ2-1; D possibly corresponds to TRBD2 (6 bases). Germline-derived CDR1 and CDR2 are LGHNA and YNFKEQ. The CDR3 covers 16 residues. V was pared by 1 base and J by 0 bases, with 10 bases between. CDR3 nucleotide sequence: TGTGCCAGCAGCCAAGGAGGCGGGAACTCCTACAATGAGCAGTTCTTC. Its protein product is CASSQGGGNSYNEQFF.

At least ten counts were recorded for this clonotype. This CDR3 is CASSEYGGRQYTEAFF. In DNA form, the CDR3 reads TGTGCCAGCAGTGAGTATGGAGGAAGGCAGTACACTGAAGCTTTCTTT. V usage is TRBV25-1 and J usage is TRBJ1-1, with D hard to call. This CDR3 spans 16 amino acids. In germline, CDR1 is MGHDK, CDR2 SYGVNS. Deletions cut 3 bases from V and 3 bases from J, with 17 bases between.

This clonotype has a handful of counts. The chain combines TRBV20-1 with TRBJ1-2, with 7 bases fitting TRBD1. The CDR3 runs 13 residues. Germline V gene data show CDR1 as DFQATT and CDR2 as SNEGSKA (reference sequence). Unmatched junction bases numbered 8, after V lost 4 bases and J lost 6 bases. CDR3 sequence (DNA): TGCAGTGCTATTGAGGGGGCGAGTAATGGCTACACCTTC. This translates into CSAIEGASNGYTF.

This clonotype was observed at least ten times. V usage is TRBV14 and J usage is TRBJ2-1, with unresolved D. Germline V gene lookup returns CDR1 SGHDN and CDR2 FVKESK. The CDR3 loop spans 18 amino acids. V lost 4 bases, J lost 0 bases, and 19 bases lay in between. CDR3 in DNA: TGTGCCAGCAGCCGGTTTGTCGGAGTCCAAAGCTCCTACAATGAGCAGTTCTTC. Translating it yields CASSRFVGVQSSYNEQFF.

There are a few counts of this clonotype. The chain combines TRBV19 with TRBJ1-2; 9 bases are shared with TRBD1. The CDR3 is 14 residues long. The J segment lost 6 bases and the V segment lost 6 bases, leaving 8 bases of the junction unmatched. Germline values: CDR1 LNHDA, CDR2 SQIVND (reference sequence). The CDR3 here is CASSMGQGAHGYTF. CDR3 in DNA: TGTGCCAGTAGCATGGGACAGGGCGCCCATGGCTACACCTTC.

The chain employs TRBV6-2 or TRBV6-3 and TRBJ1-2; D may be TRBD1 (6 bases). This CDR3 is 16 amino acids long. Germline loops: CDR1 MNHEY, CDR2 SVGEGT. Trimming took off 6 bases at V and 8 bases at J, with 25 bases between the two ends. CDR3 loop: CASSDTPQGETRGYTF. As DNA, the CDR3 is TGTGCCAGCAGCGACACCCCACAGGGTGAAACTCGAGGCTACACCTTC.

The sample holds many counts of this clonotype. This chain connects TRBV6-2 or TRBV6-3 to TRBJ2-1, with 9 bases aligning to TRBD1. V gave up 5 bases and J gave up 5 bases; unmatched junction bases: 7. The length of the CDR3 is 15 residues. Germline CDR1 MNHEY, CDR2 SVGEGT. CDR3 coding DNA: TGTGCCAGCAGTCCGGACGGACAGGGGCACAATGAGCAGTTCTTC. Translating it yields CASSPDGQGHNEQFF.

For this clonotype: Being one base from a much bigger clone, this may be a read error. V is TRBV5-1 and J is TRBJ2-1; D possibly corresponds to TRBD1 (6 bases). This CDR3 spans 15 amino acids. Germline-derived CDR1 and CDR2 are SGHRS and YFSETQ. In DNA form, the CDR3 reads TGCGCCGGCAGCTTGGGGGCCCTCTCTTTCAATGAGCAGTTCTTC. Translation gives CAGSLGALSFNEQFF.

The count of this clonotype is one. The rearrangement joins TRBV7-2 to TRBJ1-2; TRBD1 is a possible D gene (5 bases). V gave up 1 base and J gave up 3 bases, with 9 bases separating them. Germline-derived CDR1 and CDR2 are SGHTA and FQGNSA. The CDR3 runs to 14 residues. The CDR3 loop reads CASSLVQGHYGYTF. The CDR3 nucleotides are TGTGCCAGCAGCTTAGTTCAGGGTCACTATGGCTACACCTTC. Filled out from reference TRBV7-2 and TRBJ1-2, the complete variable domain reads GAGVSQSPSNKVTEKGKDVELRCDPISGHTALYWYRQSLGQGLEFLIYFQGNSAPDKSGLPSDRFSAERTGGSVSTLTIQRTQQEDSAVYLCASSLVQGHYGYTFGSGTRLTVV.

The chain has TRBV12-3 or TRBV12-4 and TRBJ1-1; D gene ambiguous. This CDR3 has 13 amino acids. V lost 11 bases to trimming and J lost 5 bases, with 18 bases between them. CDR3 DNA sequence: TGTGCCGGCTCCCCTGGGCCCTGGACTGAAGCTTTCTTT. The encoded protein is CAGSPGPWTEAFF.

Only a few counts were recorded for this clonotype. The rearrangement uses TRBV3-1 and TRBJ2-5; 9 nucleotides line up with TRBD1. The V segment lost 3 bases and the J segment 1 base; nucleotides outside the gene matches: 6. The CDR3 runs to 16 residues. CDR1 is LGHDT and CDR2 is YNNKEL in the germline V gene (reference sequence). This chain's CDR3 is CASSHSDRGSQETQYF. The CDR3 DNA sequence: TGTGCCAGCAGCCACTCGGACAGGGGATCCCAAGAGACCCAGTACTTC.

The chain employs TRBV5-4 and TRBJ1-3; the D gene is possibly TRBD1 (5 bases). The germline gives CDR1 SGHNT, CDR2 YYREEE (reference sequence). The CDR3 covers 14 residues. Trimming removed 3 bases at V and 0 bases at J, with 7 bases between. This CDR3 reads CASSSTGSGNTIYF. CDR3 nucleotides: TGTGCCAGCAGCTCAACAGGCTCTGGAAACACCATATATTTT.

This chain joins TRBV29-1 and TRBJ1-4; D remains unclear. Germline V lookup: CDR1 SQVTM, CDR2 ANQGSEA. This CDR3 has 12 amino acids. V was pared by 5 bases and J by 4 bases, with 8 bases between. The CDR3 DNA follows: TGCAGCGTTCGAAGGTTTAATGAAAAACTGTTTTTT. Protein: CSVRRFNEKLFF.

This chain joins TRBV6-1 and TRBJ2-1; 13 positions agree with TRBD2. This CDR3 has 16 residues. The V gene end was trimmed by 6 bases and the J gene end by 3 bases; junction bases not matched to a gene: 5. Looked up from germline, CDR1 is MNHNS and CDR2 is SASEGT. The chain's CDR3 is CASRSGLAGSYNEQFF. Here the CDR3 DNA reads TGTGCCAGCAGATCGGGACTAGCGGGAAGCTACAATGAGCAGTTCTTC.

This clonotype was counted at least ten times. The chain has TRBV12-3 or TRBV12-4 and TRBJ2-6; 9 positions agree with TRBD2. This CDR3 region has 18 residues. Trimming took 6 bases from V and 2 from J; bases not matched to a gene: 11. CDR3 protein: CASRPLGGRAPGANVLTF. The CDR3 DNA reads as TGTGCCAGCAGACCCCTGGGCGGGAGGGCCCCTGGGGCCAACGTCCTGACTTTC.

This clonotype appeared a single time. DNA for the CDR3: TGTGCCAGCAGTTCGGGGGGATCTAATGAAAAACTGTTTTTT. Its protein product is CASSSGGSNEKLFF. The genes are TRBV6-5 and TRBJ1-4, with a possible D match to TRBD1 (5 bases). CDR3 length: 14 amino acids. The germline V gene encodes CDR1 MNHEY and CDR2 SVGAGI. Trimming removed 4 bases from V and 3 bases from J, with 9 bases in between.

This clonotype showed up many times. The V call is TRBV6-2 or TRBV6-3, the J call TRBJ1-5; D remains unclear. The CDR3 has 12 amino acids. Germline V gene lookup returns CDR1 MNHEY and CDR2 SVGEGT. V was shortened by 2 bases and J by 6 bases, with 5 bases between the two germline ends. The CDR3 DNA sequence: TGTGCCAGCAGTTACGAGGGTCAGCCCCAGCATTTT. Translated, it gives CASSYEGQPQHF.

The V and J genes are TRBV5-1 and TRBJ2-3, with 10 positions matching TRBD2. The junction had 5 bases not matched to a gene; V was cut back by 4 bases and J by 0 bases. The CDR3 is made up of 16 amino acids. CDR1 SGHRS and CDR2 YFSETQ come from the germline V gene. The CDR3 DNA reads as TGCGCCAGCAGCCGGGAACTAGCGGGAAGCACAGATACGCAGTATTTT. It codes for CASSRELAGSTDTQYF.

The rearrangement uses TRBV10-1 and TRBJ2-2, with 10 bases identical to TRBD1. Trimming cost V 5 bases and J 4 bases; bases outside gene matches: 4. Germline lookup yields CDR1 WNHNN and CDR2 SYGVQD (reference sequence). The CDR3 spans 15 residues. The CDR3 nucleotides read TGCGCCAGCAGTATCCGGGACAGGGGCACCGGGGAGCTGTTTTTT. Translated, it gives CASSIRDRGTGELFF.

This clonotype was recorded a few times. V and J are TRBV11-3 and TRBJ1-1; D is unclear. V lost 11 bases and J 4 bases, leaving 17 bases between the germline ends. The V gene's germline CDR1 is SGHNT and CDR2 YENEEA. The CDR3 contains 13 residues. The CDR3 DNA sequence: TGTGCCCCGACTCGTTTGATACGCACTGAAGCTTTCTTT. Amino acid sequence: CAPTRLIRTEAFF.

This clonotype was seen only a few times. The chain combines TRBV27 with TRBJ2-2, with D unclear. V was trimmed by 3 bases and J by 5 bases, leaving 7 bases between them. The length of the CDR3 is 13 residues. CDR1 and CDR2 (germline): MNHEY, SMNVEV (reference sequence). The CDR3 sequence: CASSFIRTGELFF. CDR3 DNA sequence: TGTGCCAGCAGTTTTATTCGGACCGGGGAGCTGTTTTTT.